These T cell receptor beta chains were read from a single sample in a study of cytomegalovirus exposure and HLA in healthy donors. Sequencing used immunoSEQ multiplex PCR; TCRdb keeps in-frame clones, though not all of them. The repertoire holds approximately 130,000 clones, with less than 80% as singletons. Sequencing was carried out using PBMCs. These receptors were collected from a female donor in good health and CMV-seropositive. The CDR3 runs from the conserved cysteine through the conserved F or W. A D gene is named only where the DNA matches it firmly. Clone size, where shown, is once, few, many, or a class for clones that have expanded.

d_call: TRBD2; v_call: TRBV6-1; j_call: TRBJ2-6; clone_size: -; cdr3_aa: CASSGGPGTIRATGANVLTF; cdr3_nt: TGTGCCAGCAGTGGGGGCCCAGGGACTATAAGGGCGACTGGGGCCAACGTCCTGACTTTC
d_call: -; v_call: TRBV18; j_call: TRBJ2-6; clone_size: -; cdr3_aa: CASSTAAGANVLTF; cdr3_nt: TGTGCCAGCTCGACAGCCGCAGGGGCCAACGTCCTGACTTTC
d_call: TRBD1; v_call: TRBV5-1; j_call: TRBJ2-3; clone_size: -; cdr3_aa: CASSLGQGRDTQYF; cdr3_nt: TGCGCCAGCAGCTTAGGACAGGGTAGGGATACGCAGTATTTT
d_call: TRBD2; v_call: TRBV5-4; j_call: TRBJ2-7; clone_size: -; cdr3_aa: CASSWGGVLTEQYF; cdr3_nt: TGTGCCAGCAGCTGGGGGGGGGTATTAACCGAGCAGTACTTC
d_call: -; v_call: TRBV6-4; j_call: TRBJ2-3; clone_size: -; cdr3_aa: CASSDSLWTDTQYF; cdr3_nt: TGTGCCAGCAGTGACTCTCTATGGACAGATACGCAGTATTTT
d_call: -; v_call: TRBV6-5; j_call: TRBJ1-1; clone_size: -; cdr3_aa: CASSSTGLGATEAFF; cdr3_nt: TGTGCCAGCAGTTCAACAGGGTTAGGGGCCACTGAAGCTTTCTTT
d_call: -; v_call: TRBV7-9; j_call: TRBJ2-7; clone_size: once; cdr3_aa: CASSLVGGWEQYF; cdr3_nt: TGTGCCAGCAGCCTCGTGGGGGGTTGGGAGCAGTACTTC
d_call: TRBD1; v_call: TRBV4-1; j_call: TRBJ1-2; clone_size: -; cdr3_aa: CASSHPADRVYGYPF; cdr3_nt: TGCGCCAGCAGCCACCCCGCGGACAGGGTATATGGCTACCCCTTC
d_call: TRBD1; v_call: TRBV6-5; j_call: TRBJ2-3; clone_size: -; cdr3_aa: CASSVNRDRDTQYF; cdr3_nt: TGTGCCAGCAGTGTCAATCGGGACAGAGATACGCAGTATTTT
d_call: -; v_call: TRBV29-1; j_call: TRBJ1-2; clone_size: -; cdr3_aa: CSVEGWDTHNYGYTF; cdr3_nt: TGCAGCGTTGAAGGTTGGGACACACATAACTATGGCTACACCTTC
d_call: -; v_call: TRBV10-1; j_call: TRBJ1-1; clone_size: -; cdr3_aa: CASSSGREAFF; cdr3_nt: TGCGCCAGCAGTTCAGGTCGGGAGGCTTTCTTT
d_call: -; v_call: TRBV7-3; j_call: TRBJ2-2; clone_size: -; cdr3_aa: CASSLLVTDTGELFF; cdr3_nt: TGTGCCAGCAGCTTACTAGTCACCGACACCGGGGAGCTGTTTTTT
d_call: TRBD2; v_call: TRBV7-2; j_call: TRBJ2-5; clone_size: -; cdr3_aa: CASSPSREGGEETQYF; cdr3_nt: TGTGCCAGCAGCCCATCACGGGAGGGAGGAGAAGAGACCCAGTACTTC
d_call: TRBD1; v_call: TRBV10-2; j_call: TRBJ1-4; clone_size: few; cdr3_aa: CASSESYGRQGKGEKLFF; cdr3_nt: TGCGCCAGCAGTGAGTCGTATGGGCGACAGGGAAAGGGTGAAAAACTGTTTTTT
d_call: -; v_call: TRBV9; j_call: TRBJ2-2; clone_size: few; cdr3_aa: CASSPLGANTGELFF; cdr3_nt: TGTGCCAGCAGCCCCTTGGGAGCGAACACCGGGGAGCTGTTTTTT
d_call: TRBD2; v_call: TRBV7-9; j_call: TRBJ2-3; clone_size: -; cdr3_aa: CASSFRAGVKDTQYF; cdr3_nt: TGTGCCAGCAGCTTCCGTGCGGGAGTGAAAGATACGCAGTATTTT
d_call: TRBD1; v_call: TRBV27; j_call: TRBJ1-1; clone_size: -; cdr3_aa: CASSSWDRDEAFF; cdr3_nt: TGTGCCAGCAGTTCCTGGGACAGGGATGAAGCTTTCTTT
d_call: TRBD1; v_call: TRBV5-1; j_call: TRBJ1-1; clone_size: -; cdr3_aa: CASSVWTGDTEAFF; cdr3_nt: TGCGCCAGCAGCGTATGGACAGGCGACACTGAAGCTTTCTTT
d_call: -; v_call: TRBV28; j_call: TRBJ2-7; clone_size: -; cdr3_aa: CASSLTGDYEQYF; cdr3_nt: TGTGCCAGCAGTTTGACAGGAGACTACGAGCAGTACTTC
d_call: -; v_call: TRBV28; j_call: TRBJ1-1; clone_size: -; cdr3_aa: CASSFIGLDTEAFF; cdr3_nt: TGTGCCAGCAGTTTCATTGGGCTTGACACTGAAGCTTTCTTT
d_call: -; v_call: TRBV6-1; j_call: TRBJ2-7; clone_size: few; cdr3_aa: CASSGEELSYEQYF; cdr3_nt: TGTGCCAGCAGTGGGGAGGAACTCTCCTACGAGCAGTACTTC
d_call: -; v_call: TRBV4-1; j_call: TRBJ2-5; clone_size: -; cdr3_aa: CASSQGSGNYQETQYF; cdr3_nt: TGCGCCAGCAGCCAAGGGTCAGGGAACTACCAAGAGACCCAGTACTTC
d_call: TRBD2; v_call: TRBV7-3; j_call: TRBJ2-7; clone_size: -; cdr3_aa: CASSLEAGGSYEQYF; cdr3_nt: TGTGCCAGCAGCTTAGAAGCGGGAGGGTCCTACGAGCAGTACTTC
d_call: -; v_call: TRBV28; j_call: TRBJ2-6; clone_size: -; cdr3_aa: CASSFDTGANVLTF; cdr3_nt: TGTGCCAGCAGTTTTGACACGGGGGCCAACGTCCTGACTTTC
d_call: TRBD1; v_call: TRBV28; j_call: TRBJ1-1; clone_size: few; cdr3_aa: CASSRQGAEAFF; cdr3_nt: TGTGCCAGCAGTAGACAGGGGGCTGAAGCTTTCTTT
d_call: -; v_call: TRBV15; j_call: TRBJ2-1; clone_size: -; cdr3_aa: CATSRDLALNNEQFF; cdr3_nt: TGTGCCACCAGCAGAGATTTAGCGCTGAACAATGAGCAGTTCTTC
d_call: -; v_call: TRBV7-9; j_call: TRBJ2-1; clone_size: few; cdr3_aa: CSSSLVGGGHNEQFF; cdr3_nt: TGTTCCAGCAGCTTAGTGGGCGGGGGCCACAATGAGCAGTTCTTC
d_call: -; v_call: TRBV29-1; j_call: TRBJ2-7; clone_size: -; cdr3_aa: CSALDSSYEQYF; cdr3_nt: TGCAGCGCTCTCGACAGCTCCTACGAGCAGTACTTC
d_call: TRBD1; v_call: TRBV6-1; j_call: TRBJ2-2; clone_size: -; cdr3_aa: CASRAGTATGELFF; cdr3_nt: TGTGCCAGCAGGGCCGGGACAGCGACCGGGGAGCTGTTTTTT
d_call: TRBD1; v_call: TRBV28; j_call: TRBJ1-4; clone_size: -; cdr3_aa: CASSFRQGAGKLFF; cdr3_nt: TGTGCCAGCAGTTTCAGACAGGGGGCCGGGAAACTGTTTTTT
d_call: -; v_call: TRBV18; j_call: TRBJ2-5; clone_size: -; cdr3_aa: CASSSSGTDQETQYF; cdr3_nt: TGTGCCAGCTCAAGTAGCGGGACAGACCAAGAGACCCAGTACTTC
d_call: -; v_call: TRBV11-2; j_call: TRBJ2-7; clone_size: -; cdr3_aa: CASSQATGEQYF; cdr3_nt: TGTGCCAGCAGCCAAGCAACGGGCGAGCAGTACTTC
d_call: TRBD1; v_call: TRBV6-5; j_call: TRBJ1-4; clone_size: -; cdr3_aa: CASSWTGDEKLFF; cdr3_nt: TGTGCCAGCAGCTGGACAGGGGATGAAAAACTGTTTTTT
d_call: -; v_call: TRBV9; j_call: TRBJ2-4; clone_size: -; cdr3_aa: CASSPRTGYKNIQYF; cdr3_nt: TGTGCCAGCAGCCCGAGAACAGGGTACAAAAACATTCAGTACTTC
d_call: TRBD1; v_call: TRBV2; j_call: TRBJ1-5; clone_size: -; cdr3_aa: CASNIGTVNNQPQHF; cdr3_nt: TGTGCCAGCAACATCGGGACAGTCAACAATCAGCCCCAGCATTTT
d_call: -; v_call: TRBV5-1; j_call: TRBJ1-5; clone_size: -; cdr3_aa: CASSLEGATGNQPQHF; cdr3_nt: TGCGCCAGCAGCTTGGAAGGGGCAACCGGCAATCAGCCCCAGCATTTT
d_call: -; v_call: TRBV4-1; j_call: TRBJ2-3; clone_size: -; cdr3_aa: CASRRGVGTDTQYF; cdr3_nt: TGCGCCAGCCGGCGGGGAGTCGGCACAGATACGCAGTATTTT
d_call: TRBD1; v_call: TRBV7-3; j_call: TRBJ1-1; clone_size: -; cdr3_aa: CASSAYRGTEAFF; cdr3_nt: TGTGCCAGCAGCGCCTACAGGGGCACTGAAGCTTTCTTT
d_call: -; v_call: TRBV2; j_call: TRBJ1-2; clone_size: -; cdr3_aa: CASNLDSNYGYTF; cdr3_nt: TGTGCCAGCAACCTAGACAGTAACTATGGCTACACCTTC